This T cell receptor beta chain was obtained from a study of T cell responses to AZD1222 COVID-19 vaccine. Across the whole study: Researchers grouped second doses given at about 4 or about 12 weeks into one pool. Study-wide points: Without day 14 samples, only post-peak T cell repertoires were studied. Elevations in Spike-specific TCR breadth and depth followed administration of two AZD1222 doses. At 160-218 and 743-854, vaccine-associated CD4 TCRs were dominant, and they spanned spike.

Data came from immunoSEQ multiplex PCR; TCRdb stores just in-frame clones and leaves some out. The data contain 90,000 to 120,000 clones, around 90% of them singletons. Trimming removed 4 bases at V and 6 bases at J, with 16 bases between. CDR1 is SGHTS and CDR2 is YDEGEE in the germline V gene. This CDR3 region has 14 residues. As concerns this clone: Its antigen is unidentified.

The specimen was peripheral blood, collected on day 0 of AZD1222 vaccination. This chain joins TRBV5-8 and TRBJ1-2; possibly TRBD1 for D (6 bases). This TCR came from an adult in good health. This CDR3 reads CASSLVWGADGYTF. The DNA for the CDR3 is TGTGCCAGCAGCCTGGTGTGGGGGGCTGATGGCTACACCTTC.